The present T cell receptor beta chain was sequenced within a study of Ad26.COV2.S vaccination and SARS-CoV-2 variants. Germline V CDR1 and CDR2: SGHVS, FNYEAQ. The trim removed 2 bases at V and 6 bases at J, leaving 7 bases unmatched. The CDR3 length is 15 residues. Sequencing was performed with immunoSEQ multiplex PCR; in TCRdb, only in-frame clones are kept and a portion is missing. The sample holds 300,000 to 450,000 clones, 92% seen once. For this clone: Its antigen is still unknown.

General observations from the study: With respect to non-spike TCR breadth, vaccine and placebo recipients were similar. A substantial breadth of spike-specific CD8+ and CD4+ T cell responses after vaccination has been reported.

The origin of this receptor is a human donor who had recovered from COVID-19. V and J are TRBV7-6 and TRBJ1-1; TRBD1 agrees at 9 bases. The sample here was peripheral blood, taken after recovery from COVID-19. The CDR3 sequence: CASSLYRDRVAEAFF. CDR3 sequence (DNA): TGTGCCAGCAGCTTATACCGGGACAGGGTCGCTGAAGCTTTCTTT.